This T cell receptor (beta chain) was found in a study of blood T cell repertoires in COVID-19. Study-wide background: Samples taken during acute and convalescent COVID-19 were collected in the United States, Italy and Spain.

Per the germline V gene, CDR1 is SGDLS and CDR2 is YYNGEE. After removal of 0 bases from V and 4 bases from J, the junction contained 7 bases not matched to a gene. This CDR3 is 17 amino acids long. The Seattle patients joined while their infection was active and were tracked longitudinally afterward. Measured with immunoSEQ multiplex PCR; TCRdb has only the in-frame clones, and not every one. The repertoire holds some 49,000 clones, with approximately 80% as singletons. Sequencing was done on a sample of peripheral blood. The chain joins TRBV9 to TRBJ2-3, with TRBD2 identical over 11 bases. This clonotype was sampled from a woman older than 75 with COVID-19, enrolled during active disease. CDR3 residues: CASSVAALAGGPDTQYF. The CDR3, as DNA: TGTGCCAGCAGCGTAGCTGCCCTAGCGGGAGGACCAGATACGCAGTATTTT.